This T cell receptor beta chain was recorded in a study of blood T cells in healthy people across ages. Isolation recovered at least 6.5 million PBMCs from every sample. Notes on this clonotype: The antigen is undetermined.

CDR1 and CDR2 (germline): LGHDT, YNNKEL (reference sequence). The ends were cut back, 0 bases at V and 5 bases at J, with 17 bases in the middle. This CDR3 spans 16 amino acids. For the second PCR, which ran for roughly 6 to 11 cycles, a sample-barcoded 5' primer and a J-beta primer mix were used. One entry per CDR3 protein results from TCRdb running MiXCR on the 5' RACE reads. The table has about 970,000 distinct CDR3 sequences, 51% seen once; the top ten hold around 21%. Study-wide results and limits: Both higher diversity and more naive CD4+ cells marked long-lived donors when set against aged donors. With donor CMV status unknown, expanded clonotype changes were possibly confounded.

The sequence derives from a woman in her sixties in good health. Sequencing was done on a sample of blood. The chain uses TRBV3-1 and TRBJ2-7; tentatively, D is TRBD2 (6 bases). CDR3 sequence reads: CASSQDRDSRRHEQYF. The DNA for the CDR3 is TGTGCCAGCAGCCAAGATAGGGACTCCCGAAGACACGAGCAGTACTTC.